This TCR beta chain was captured by sequencing in a study of blood T cell repertoires in COVID-19. Study details: COVID-19 samples collected from the United States, Italy and Spain covered acute and convalescent phases. Sample material is recorded as cDNA or gDNA derived from T cells, B-cell-depleted T cells, or PBMCs.

This clone was observed a few times. Under the authors' procedure: Reference gene primers were amplified, and this amplification served to estimate nucleated cell counts. Assay: immunoSEQ multiplex PCR; the TCRdb copy retains only in-frame clones and omits some. V and J calls and clone size follow that table, whereas D and trimming were derived from the DNA. The sample comprises about 150,000 clones, approximately 80% of which are singletons, and roughly 0.56% rests with the top ten. The receptor's source is a man aged 55 to 70 with acute or convalescent COVID-19. Sequencing was performed on peripheral blood.

In nucleotides, the CDR3 is TGTGCCAGTAGTATCTCCCCGGGATCTTTTACTGAAGCTTTCTTT. Protein sequence: CASSISPGSFTEAFF. The chain joins TRBV19 to TRBJ1-1; D uncertain. Germline-derived CDR1 and CDR2 are LNHDA and SQIVND (reference sequence). V lost 3 bases and J 5 bases, leaving 16 bases between the germline ends. This CDR3 has 15 residues.